Listed here are 14 T cell receptor beta chains from one sample, sequenced in a study of neurological immune-mediated disorders. Specified time point: longitudinal time-point 3. MiXCR, applied by TCRdb to the 5' RACE reads, yields one record per CDR3 protein. The sample comprises roughly 45,000 distinct CDR3 sequences, about 13% of which are singletons, and more than 9.5% rests with the top ten. The sample taken for sequencing was PBMCs. The receptors were gathered from a young man in good health.

This clonotype was counted at least ten times. The chain is built from TRBV28 and TRBJ1-5; tentative D call: TRBD1 (6 bases). CDR3 length: 13 residues. From germline, CDR1 is MDHEN and CDR2 SYDVKM. Trimming took off 8 bases at V and 4 bases at J, with 12 bases between the two ends. Here the CDR3 reads CASEGTSNQPQHF. The CDR3 DNA reads as TGTGCCAGCGAGGGGACAAGTAATCAGCCCCAGCATTTT.

This clonotype was found many times. V gene TRBV20-1 combines with J gene TRBJ2-3; 7 positions agree with TRBD1. CDR3 length: 13 residues. V dropped 6 bases and J dropped 0; count of bases not matched to a gene: 3. Germline values: CDR1 DFQATT, CDR2 SNEGSKA (reference sequence). CDR3: CSARDSSTDTQYF. The DNA of the CDR3 is TGCAGTGCCCGGGACAGTAGCACAGATACGCAGTATTTT.

This rearrangement joins TRBV15 to TRBJ1-1; TRBD1 might be the D (6 bases). Germline CDR1 reads LNHNV; CDR2 reads YYDKDF (reference sequence). V dropped 0 bases and J dropped 6 bases, with 17 bases sitting between them. This CDR3 has 16 residues. The DNA of the CDR3 is TGTGCCACCAGCAGAGATATATTACAGGGAGACGCTGAAGCTTTCTTT. The encoded protein is CATSRDILQGDAEAFF.

V usage is TRBV5-1 and J usage is TRBJ2-7; D perhaps matches TRBD2 (5 bases). This CDR3 region has 16 residues. Trimming took 2 bases from V and 3 from J, leaving 18 bases between them. CDR1 and CDR2 (germline): SGHRS, YFSETQ. This chain's CDR3 is CASSLQLPGYDYEQYF. DNA for the CDR3: TGCGCCAGCAGCTTACAACTACCGGGATATGACTACGAGCAGTACTTC.

This clonotype was recorded many times. The chain links TRBV27 to TRBJ2-6; no clear D gene. Trimming left V 2 bases short and J 2 bases short, with 10 bases between. CDR1 and CDR2 from the germline V gene are MNHEY and SMNVEV (reference sequence). This CDR3 is built from 16 residues. Here the CDR3 reads CASSLLDLTGANVLTF. CDR3 DNA: TGTGCCAGCAGTTTACTGGACCTGACTGGGGCCAACGTCCTGACTTTC.

As concerns this clonotype: It is likely a read error, because the conserved phenylalanine at the end of the CDR3 is missing. The chain employs TRBV5-1 and TRBJ1-1, with 9 bases fitting TRBD1. This CDR3 has 15 residues. The V segment lost 1 base and the J segment 5 bases; nucleotides outside the gene matches: 6. Germline loops: CDR1 SGHRS, CDR2 YFSETQ. CDR3 in amino acids: CASSLSTGGETEAFI. The DNA for the CDR3 is TGCGCCAGCAGCTTGAGTACAGGGGGCGAAACTGAAGCTTTCATT.

This clonotype was detected many times. The rearrangement uses TRBV4-1 and TRBJ1-4; D possibly corresponds to TRBD1 (5 bases). Trimming took off 6 bases at V and 4 bases at J, with 12 bases between the two ends. The CDR3 has 14 amino acids. CDR1 MGHRA and CDR2 YSYEKL come from the germline V gene. CDR3 loop: CASRLDSLNEKLFF. Here the CDR3 DNA reads TGCGCCAGCAGACTCGACAGCCTTAATGAAAAACTGTTTTTT.

This clonotype came up many times. V usage is TRBV2 and J usage is TRBJ2-5; a possible D gene is TRBD1 (6 bases). Trimming took off 6 bases at V and 1 base at J, with 15 bases between the two ends. In germline, CDR1 is SNHLY, CDR2 FYNNEI. The CDR3 loop spans 15 amino acids. The CDR3 loop reads CASRGQTRTQETQYF. The CDR3 DNA follows: TGTGCCAGCAGAGGACAGACGAGGACCCAAGAGACCCAGTACTTC.

This clonotype was counted at least ten times. V gene TRBV10-3 combines with J gene TRBJ2-7, with D perhaps given as TRBD1 or TRBD2 (5 bases each). The ends were cut back, 2 bases at V and 2 bases at J, with 19 bases in the middle. Germline loops: CDR1 ENHRY, CDR2 SYGVKD. CDR3 length equals 17 residues. CDR3 loop: CAISETPGASSTYEQYF. The CDR3 nucleotides are TGTGCCATCAGTGAGACCCCCGGGGCTAGCAGTACCTACGAGCAGTACTTC.

The sample holds many counts of this clonotype. The chain links TRBV7-6 to TRBJ1-2; 8 bases line up with TRBD1. The V gene's germline CDR1 is SGHVS and CDR2 FNYEAQ. V lost 5 bases and J lost 3; bases outside the gene matches: 2. The CDR3 is 13 amino acids. The CDR3 loop is CASSRGQDYGYTF. DNA for the CDR3: TGTGCCAGCAGCAGGGGACAGGACTATGGCTACACCTTC.

The V call is TRBV12-3 or TRBV12-4, the J call TRBJ2-3, with TRBD2 identical over 12 bases. J lost 2 bases, V lost 3 bases, and 3 bases had no gene match. The CDR3 length is 16 residues. CDR3 bases: TGTGCCAGCAGTTTGACTAGCGGGAGCGACACAGATACGCAGTATTTT. It is translated as CASSLTSGSDTDTQYF.

Concerning this clonotype: The junction and the germline gene differ at one end; a read error may be behind it. V and J are TRBV20-1 and TRBJ2-7, with D unresolved. Looked up from germline, CDR1 is DFQATT and CDR2 is SNEGSKA (reference sequence). This CDR3 spans 13 amino acids. This CDR3 reads CSVNLANAYDQYF. DNA of the CDR3: TGCAGTGTAAACCTCGCGAACGCCTACGACCAGTACTTC.

This clonotype has a count of ten or more. This chain connects TRBV4-1 to TRBJ2-7; D gene uncertain. V was cut by 8 bases and J by 4 bases, with 21 bases left in between. CDR3 length equals 15 residues. Germline-derived CDR1 and CDR2 are MGHRA and YSYEKL. The CDR3 region is CASHPGPGATYEQYF. For the CDR3, the DNA is TGCGCCAGCCACCCCGGGCCAGGAGCTACGTACGAGCAGTACTTC.

This clonotype was detected only once. The rearrangement joins TRBV2 to TRBJ2-7; 8 nucleotides match TRBD1. The CDR3 extends over 15 amino acids. The V and J ends lost 2 bases and 2 bases, in that order; junction bases with no gene match: 5. CDR1 and CDR2 (germline): SNHLY, FYNNEI. The CDR3 loop is CASSEQGALTYEQYF. The CDR3 coding sequence is TGTGCCAGCAGTGAACAGGGGGCCCTTACCTACGAGCAGTACTTC.